Included here is one TCR beta chain sequence, with context. What it binds is not known. Treatment denoted: oral pan-JAK inhibitor, 5-10 mg twice daily. PBMCs, the starting material, were the source of sorted CD4+ and CD8+ T cells. The sample belongs to a study of CD8+ T cells in alopecia areata. In the study overall: Percent affected scalp area, the SALT score, rated treated patients' severity.

Broader study findings: In scalp samples, resident alphabeta T cells of normal skin are also sequenced.

In germline, CDR1 is SNHLY, CDR2 FYNNEI. The CDR3 runs to 14 residues. Trimming took off 7 bases at V and 1 base at J, with 13 bases between the two ends. RNA extraction was followed by reverse transcription into cDNA, which acted as the sequencing template. TCRdb keeps only in-frame clones here, not all; method: immunoSEQ multiplex PCR. The repertoire holds approximately 170,000 clones, with approximately 62% as singletons. This material consisted of CD4+ T cells sorted from blood, taken at week 24, from a patient treated with tofacitinib. The TCR was taken from a human donor with alopecia areata. V gene TRBV2 combines with J gene TRBJ1-2, with D unresolved. The CDR3, as DNA: TGTGCCAGCATTAAGGCAGAGCTTAACTATGGCTACACCTTC. This translates into CASIKAELNYGYTF.